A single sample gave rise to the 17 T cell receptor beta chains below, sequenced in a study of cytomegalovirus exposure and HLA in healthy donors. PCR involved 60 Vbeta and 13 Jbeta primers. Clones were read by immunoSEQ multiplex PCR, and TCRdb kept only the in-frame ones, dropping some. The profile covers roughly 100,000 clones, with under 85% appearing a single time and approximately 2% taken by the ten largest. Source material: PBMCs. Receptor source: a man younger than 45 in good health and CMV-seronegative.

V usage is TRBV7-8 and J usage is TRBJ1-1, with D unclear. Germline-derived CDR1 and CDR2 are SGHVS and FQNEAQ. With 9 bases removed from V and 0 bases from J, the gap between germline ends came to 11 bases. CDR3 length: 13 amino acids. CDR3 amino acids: CASSPHMNTEAFF. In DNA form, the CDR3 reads TGTGCCAGTTCGCCCCACATGAACACTGAAGCTTTCTTT.

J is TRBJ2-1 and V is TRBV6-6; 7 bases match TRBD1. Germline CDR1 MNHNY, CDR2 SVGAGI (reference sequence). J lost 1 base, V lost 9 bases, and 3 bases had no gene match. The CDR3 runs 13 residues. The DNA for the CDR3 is TGTGCCAGTGGGACAGAATCCTACAATGAGCAGTTCTTC. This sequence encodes CASGTESYNEQFF.

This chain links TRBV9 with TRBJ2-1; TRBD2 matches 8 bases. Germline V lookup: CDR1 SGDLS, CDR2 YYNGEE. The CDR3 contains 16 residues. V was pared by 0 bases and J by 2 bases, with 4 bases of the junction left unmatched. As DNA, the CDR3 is TGTGCCAGCAGCGTAGGAGGTAGCGGGACCTACAATGAGCAGTTCTTC. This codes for CASSVGGSGTYNEQFF. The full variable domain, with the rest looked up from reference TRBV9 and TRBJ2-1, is DSGVTQTPKHLITATGQRVTLRCSPRSGDLSVYWYQQSLDQGLQFLIQYYNGEERAKGNILERFSAQQFPDLHSELNLSSLELGDSALYFCASSVGGSGTYNEQFFGPGTRLTVL.

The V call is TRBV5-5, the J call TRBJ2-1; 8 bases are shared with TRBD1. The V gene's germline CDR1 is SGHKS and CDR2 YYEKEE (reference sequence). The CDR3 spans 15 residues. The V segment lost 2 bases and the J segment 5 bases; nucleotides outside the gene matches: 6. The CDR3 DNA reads TGTGCCAGCAGCTTCCGTGGACAGGGTAACAATGAGCAGTTCTTC. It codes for CASSFRGQGNNEQFF.

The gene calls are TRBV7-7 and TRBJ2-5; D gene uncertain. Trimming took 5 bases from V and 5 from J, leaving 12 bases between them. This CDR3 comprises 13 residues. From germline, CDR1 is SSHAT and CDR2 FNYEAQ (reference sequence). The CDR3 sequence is CASSRASRETQYF. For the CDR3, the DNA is TGTGCCAGCAGCCGTGCGTCACGGGAGACCCAGTACTTC.

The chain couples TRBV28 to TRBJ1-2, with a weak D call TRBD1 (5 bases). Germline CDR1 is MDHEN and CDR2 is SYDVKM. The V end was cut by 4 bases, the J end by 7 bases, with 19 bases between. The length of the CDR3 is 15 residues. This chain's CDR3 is CASSWAGRLLGGYTF. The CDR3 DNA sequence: TGTGCCAGCAGTTGGGCGGGACGCTTGCTTGGTGGCTACACCTTC.

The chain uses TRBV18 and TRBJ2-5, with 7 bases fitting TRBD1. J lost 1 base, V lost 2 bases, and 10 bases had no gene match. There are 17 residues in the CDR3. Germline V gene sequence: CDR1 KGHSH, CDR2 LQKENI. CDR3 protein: CASSPDLTGAPQETQYF. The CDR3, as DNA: TGTGCCAGCTCACCAGATCTTACAGGGGCCCCCCAAGAGACCCAGTACTTC.

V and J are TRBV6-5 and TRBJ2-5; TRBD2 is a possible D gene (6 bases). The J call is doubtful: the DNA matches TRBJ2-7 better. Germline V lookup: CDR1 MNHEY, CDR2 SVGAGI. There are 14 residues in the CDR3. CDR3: CASRRPGRTYEQYF. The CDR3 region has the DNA TGTGCCAGCAGGCGGCCGGGGAGGACCTACGAGCAGTACTTC.

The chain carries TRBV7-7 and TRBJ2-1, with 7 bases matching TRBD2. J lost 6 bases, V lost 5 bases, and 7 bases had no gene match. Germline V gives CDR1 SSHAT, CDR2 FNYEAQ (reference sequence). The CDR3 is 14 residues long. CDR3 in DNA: TGTGCCAGCAGCCGCACTAGCGTCGCCAATGAGCAGTTCTTC. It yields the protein CASSRTSVANEQFF.

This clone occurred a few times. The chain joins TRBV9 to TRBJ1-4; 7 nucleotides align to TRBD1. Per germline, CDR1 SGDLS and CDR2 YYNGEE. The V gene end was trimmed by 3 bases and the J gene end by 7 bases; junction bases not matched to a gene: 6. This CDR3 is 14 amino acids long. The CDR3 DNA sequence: TGTGCCAGCAGCGAACAGGGGACCGGTGAAAAACTGTTTTTT. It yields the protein CASSEQGTGEKLFF.

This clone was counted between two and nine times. The CDR3 DNA reads TGTGCCAGCGCTAGCGGACCTAGCACAGATACGCAGTATTTT. The encoded protein is CASASGPSTDTQYF. The chain links TRBV9 to TRBJ2-3; 7 bases are shared with TRBD2. From germline, CDR1 is SGDLS and CDR2 YYNGEE. Trimming cost V 7 bases and J 0 bases; bases outside gene matches: 5. The CDR3 extends over 14 amino acids.

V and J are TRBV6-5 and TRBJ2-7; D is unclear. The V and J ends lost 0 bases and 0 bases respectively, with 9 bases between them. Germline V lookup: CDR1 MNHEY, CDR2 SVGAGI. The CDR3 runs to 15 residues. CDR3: CASSYSFRSSYEQYF. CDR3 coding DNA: TGTGCCAGCAGTTACTCGTTTAGGAGCTCCTACGAGCAGTACTTC.

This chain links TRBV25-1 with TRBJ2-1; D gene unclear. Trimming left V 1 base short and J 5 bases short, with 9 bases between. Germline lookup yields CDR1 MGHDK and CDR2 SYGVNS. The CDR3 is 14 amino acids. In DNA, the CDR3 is TGTGCCAGCAGTGAATTAGGAGATAACAATGAGCAGTTCTTC. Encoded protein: CASSELGDNNEQFF.

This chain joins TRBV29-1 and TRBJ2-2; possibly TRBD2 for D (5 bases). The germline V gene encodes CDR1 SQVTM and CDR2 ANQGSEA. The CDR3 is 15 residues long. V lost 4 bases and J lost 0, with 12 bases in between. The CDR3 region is CSVARGGANTGELFF. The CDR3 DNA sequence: TGCAGCGTTGCGAGAGGAGGCGCGAACACCGGGGAGCTGTTTTTT.

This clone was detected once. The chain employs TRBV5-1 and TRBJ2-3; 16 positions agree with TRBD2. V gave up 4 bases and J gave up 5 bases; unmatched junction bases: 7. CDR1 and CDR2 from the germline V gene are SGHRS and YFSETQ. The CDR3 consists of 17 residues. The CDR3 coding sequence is TGCGCCAGCAGCCTACCGGGACTAGCGGGGGGGCAAGATACGCAGTATTTT. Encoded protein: CASSLPGLAGGQDTQYF.

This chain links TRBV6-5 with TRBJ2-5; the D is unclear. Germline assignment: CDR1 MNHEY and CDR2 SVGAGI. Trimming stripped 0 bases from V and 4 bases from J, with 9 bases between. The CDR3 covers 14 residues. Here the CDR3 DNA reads TGTGCCAGCAGTTACTCCCCCGGGTTAGAGACCCAGTACTTC. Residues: CASSYSPGLETQYF.

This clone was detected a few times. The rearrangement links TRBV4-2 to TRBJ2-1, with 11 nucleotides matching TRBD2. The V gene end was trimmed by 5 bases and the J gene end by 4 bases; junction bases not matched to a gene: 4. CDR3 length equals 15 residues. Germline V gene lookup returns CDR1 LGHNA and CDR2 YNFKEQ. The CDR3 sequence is CASSTSGSLYNEQFF. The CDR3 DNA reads TGTGCCAGCAGCACTAGCGGGAGTTTGTACAATGAGCAGTTCTTC.